Shown below are 13 T cell receptor beta chains from a single sample sequenced in a study of cytotoxic CD8 clonotypes in ibrutinib-treated CLL. Assay: immunoSEQ multiplex PCR; the TCRdb copy retains only in-frame clones and omits some. Among some 200,000 clones listed, 75% to 80% were seen once. The starting material was PBMCs, obtained after 12 months of ibrutinib treatment. These receptors came from a human donor with chronic lymphocytic leukemia.

The J gene is TRBJ2-2, the V gene TRBV7-8; the D gene is possibly TRBD2 (5 bases). The ends were cut back, 5 bases at V and 7 bases at J, with 14 bases in the middle. The CDR3 length is 14 residues. The germline V gene encodes CDR1 SGHVS and CDR2 FQNEAQ. Here the CDR3 DNA reads TGTGCCAGCAGCACGCCTCGGGGTTACGGGGAGCTGTTTTTT. It is translated as CASSTPRGYGELFF.

The chain joins TRBV27 to TRBJ2-2; D is possibly TRBD1 (5 bases). Germline V CDR1 and CDR2: MNHEY, SMNVEV (reference sequence). V shed 3 bases and J shed 4 bases, with 9 bases lying between them. The CDR3 runs to 14 residues. The CDR3 DNA follows: TGTGCCAGCAGTTTCAGGGTAGGCACCGGGGAGCTGTTTTTT. Its protein product is CASSFRVGTGELFF.

The J gene is TRBJ1-1, the V gene TRBV4-2; tentatively, D is TRBD1 (5 bases). CDR1 is LGHNA, CDR2 YNFKEQ, per germline. The CDR3 consists of 15 residues. V was shortened by 0 bases and J by 6 bases, with 14 bases between the two germline ends. The CDR3 reads CASSQETEGRAEAFF. For the CDR3, the DNA is TGTGCCAGCAGCCAAGAAACGGAGGGGAGGGCTGAAGCTTTCTTT.

In this sample, this clone turned up once. The chain has TRBV5-5 and TRBJ2-7; D might be TRBD2 (5 bases). The CDR3 consists of 13 residues. Germline CDR1 and CDR2: SGHKS and YYEKEE (reference sequence). Trimming removed 7 bases from V and 3 bases from J, with 14 bases in between. CDR3 DNA: TGTGCCAGCTCCGGGGTAGGGATCTACGAGCAGTACTTC. Amino acids: CASSGVGIYEQYF. Drawing the rest from reference TRBV5-5 and TRBJ2-7, the complete variable domain is DAGVTQSPTHLIKTRGQQVTLRCSPISGHKSVSWYQQVLGQGPQFIFQYYEKEERGRGNFPDRFSARQFPNYSSELNVNALLLGDSALYLCASSGVGIYEQYFGPGTRLTVT.

The chain combines TRBV5-1 with TRBJ2-2, with 7 nucleotides matching TRBD2. CDR3 length: 14 residues. CDR1 is SGHRS, CDR2 YFSETQ, per germline. V dropped 4 bases and J dropped 7; count of bases not matched to a gene: 7. CDR3 region: CASSPAGDGGELFF. CDR3 sequence (DNA): TGCGCCAGCAGCCCTGCGGGGGATGGCGGGGAGCTGTTTTTT. Filled out from reference TRBV5-1 and TRBJ2-2, the complete variable domain reads KAGVTQTPRYLIKTRGQQVTLSCSPISGHRSVSWYQQTPGQGLQFLFEYFSETQRNKGNFPGRFSGRQFSNSRSEMNVSTLELGDSALYLCASSPAGDGGELFFGEGSRLTVL.

The V gene is TRBV4-1, the J gene TRBJ2-1; 12 nucleotides align to TRBD2. The germline V gene encodes CDR1 MGHRA and CDR2 YSYEKL. After removal of 4 bases from V and 11 bases from J, the junction contained 15 bases not matched to a gene. This CDR3 has 17 amino acids. In nucleotides, the CDR3 is TGCGCCAGCAGCCCCTCAGATCTAGGACTAGCGGGGTCTAAGCAGTTCTTC. As protein: CASSPSDLGLAGSKQFF.

V and J are TRBV6-1 and TRBJ2-3; D is unresolved. The germline gives CDR1 MNHNS, CDR2 SASEGT. Deletions cut 6 bases from V and 3 bases from J, with 13 bases between. CDR3 length: 14 amino acids. The CDR3 bases are TGTGCCAGCAGCCTCCTCTCGAGGACAGATACGCAGTATTTT. It is translated as CASSLLSRTDTQYF.

V gene TRBV27 combines with J gene TRBJ1-2, with unresolved D. The CDR3 length is 13 residues. Trimming cost V 5 bases and J 5 bases, with 12 bases left between them. Germline V gene sequence: CDR1 MNHEY, CDR2 SMNVEV (reference sequence). The CDR3 DNA reads TGTGCCAGCAGTCCCAGCCTCACATATGGCTACACCTTC. Its protein is CASSPSLTYGYTF.

The chain employs TRBV5-4 and TRBJ1-1; no definite D call. Trimming cost V 4 bases and J 4 bases, with 17 bases left between them. The CDR3 has 15 amino acids. Germline V lookup: CDR1 SGHNT, CDR2 YYREEE (reference sequence). CDR3 in amino acids: CASSPEEGGSTEAFF. The CDR3, as DNA: TGTGCCAGCAGCCCCGAAGAGGGTGGAAGCACTGAAGCTTTCTTT.

V usage is TRBV2 and J usage is TRBJ2-3; D unclear. V lost 8 bases and J lost 0, with 9 bases in between. Germline V gene sequence: CDR1 SNHLY, CDR2 FYNNEI. The CDR3 is 13 residues long. The CDR3 coding sequence is TGTGCCAGCTACGGGCCGAGCACAGATACGCAGTATTTT. Protein product: CASYGPSTDTQYF.

Turning to this clone: The same CDR3 also results from other DNA sequences found in this sample. J is TRBJ2-3 and V is TRBV20-1; D call uncertain. V was cut by 3 bases and J by 3 bases, with 4 bases left in between. The CDR3 length is 11 residues. Germline loops: CDR1 DFQATT, CDR2 SNEGSKA (reference sequence). The CDR3 DNA reads TGCAGTGCTAGCAGGACAGATACGCAGTATTTT. As protein: CSASRTDTQYF.

The CDR3 here is CASTLIRESPLHF. CDR3 DNA: TGTGCCAGCACCCTCATCCGGGAGTCACCCCTCCACTTT. The chain is built from TRBV6-6 and TRBJ1-6; unclear D gene. The germline V gene has CDR1 MNHNY and CDR2 SVGAGI (reference sequence). V gave up 7 bases and J gave up 10 bases, with 14 bases separating them. This CDR3 region has 13 residues.

This chain connects TRBV27 to TRBJ2-1; 8 bases match TRBD2. Losses at the gene ends were 3 bases for V and 7 bases for J; bases not matched to a gene: 2. Germline V lookup: CDR1 MNHEY, CDR2 SMNVEV (reference sequence). The CDR3 contains 13 residues. The CDR3 loop reads CASSFTGGNEQFF. CDR3 DNA: TGTGCCAGCAGTTTTACGGGAGGGAATGAGCAGTTCTTC.